Each of the 28 T cell receptor beta chains below was sequenced from the same sample in a study of immune heterogeneity within non-small cell lung tumors. Multiplex PCR was performed with 32 V and 13 J primers, and it amplified TCR beta CDR3. A single record per CDR3 protein comes from TCRdb applying MiXCR to the multiplex PCR reads. The table records about 5,000 distinct CDR3 sequences, about 30% of them present only once. For each sample, template was about 550 ng of bulk tumor genomic DNA. Biopsy collection occurred during surgery, with several far-apart biopsies per primary tumor. It was patients with untreated, newly diagnosed non-small cell lung cancer who underwent curative surgery. The material sequenced was lung tumor tissue. Every receptor here comes from a woman in her fifties or sixties with non-small cell lung cancer.

This clonotype was found a few times. A much larger clonotype is one base distant, so this may be a read error. This rearrangement joins TRBV6-2 or TRBV6-3 to TRBJ1-2, with TRBD1 as a possible D gene (5 bases). From germline, CDR1 is MNHEY and CDR2 SVGEGT. Trimming pared 7 bases from V and 2 bases from J, leaving 11 bases between. The CDR3 spans 13 residues. The CDR3 bases are TGTGCCAGCAACCTAGGGGCAAACTATGGCTACACCTTC. As protein: CASNLGANYGYTF.

This clonotype counts as medium-sized. The CDR3 DNA reads as TGTGCCAGCAGCTTATACACCGTGGGACAGAATGAGCAGTTCTTC. It is translated as CASSLYTVGQNEQFF. This chain links TRBV11-2 with TRBJ2-1; 7 bases map to TRBD1. V shed 2 bases and J 7 bases; nucleotides not matched to a gene: 8. The CDR3 length is 15 residues. In germline, CDR1 is SGHAT, CDR2 FQNNGV.

By share of the sample, this clonotype is medium-sized (0.01 to 0.1%). CDR3 sequence (DNA): TGCGCCAGCAATCAGGCTCCCTCCTACGAGCAGTACTTC. The encoded protein is CASNQAPSYEQYF. This chain links TRBV5-1 with TRBJ2-7; no definite D call. This CDR3 spans 13 amino acids. Germline CDR1 is SGHRS and CDR2 is YFSETQ. Trimming cost V 6 bases and J 0 bases, with 10 bases left between them. Complete variable domain (other parts from reference TRBV5-1 and TRBJ2-7): KAGVTQTPRYLIKTRGQQVTLSCSPISGHRSVSWYQQTPGQGLQFLFEYFSETQRNKGNFPGRFSGRQFSNSRSEMNVSTLELGDSALYLCASNQAPSYEQYFGPGTRLTVT.

This chain links TRBV6-1 with TRBJ2-1; 13 bases line up with TRBD2. Germline V gene sequence: CDR1 MNHNS, CDR2 SASEGT. V was pared by 1 base and J by 3 bases, with 3 bases of the junction left unmatched. The CDR3 contains 17 residues. DNA of the CDR3: TGTGCCAGCAGTGAAGGACTAGCGGGAGGTCTCTACAATGAGCAGTTCTTC. Translation gives CASSEGLAGGLYNEQFF.

On this clonotype: A much larger clone lies one base from this, so it may be a read error. The chain employs TRBV18 and TRBJ1-1, with D perhaps TRBD1 (5 bases). Germline CDR1 is KGHSH and CDR2 is LQKENI. The CDR3 has 13 amino acids. The CDR3 protein is CASSPGRGTEGFF. The CDR3 nucleotides are TGTGCCAGCTCCCCGGGGAGGGGCACTGAAGGTTTCTTT.

This clonotype was seen only a few times. The chain is built from TRBV5-1 and TRBJ1-1; 9 nucleotides agree with TRBD1. There are 11 residues in the CDR3. V was clipped by 4 bases and J by 12 bases; unmatched bases: 4. Germline values: CDR1 SGHRS, CDR2 YFSETQ. The CDR3 here is CASSGDRVTFF. The CDR3 DNA is TGCGCCAGCAGCGGGGACAGGGTTACTTTCTTT. Using reference TRBV5-1 and TRBJ1-1 for the parts outside the CDR3, the full variable domain is KAGVTQTPRYLIKTRGQQVTLSCSPISGHRSVSWYQQTPGQGLQFLFEYFSETQRNKGNFPGRFSGRQFSNSRSEMNVSTLELGDSALYLCASSGDRVTFFGQGTRLTVV.

By sample share, this clonotype is medium-sized. The rearrangement links TRBV11-3 to TRBJ2-3, with 12 bases matching TRBD2. The V gene end was trimmed by 4 bases and the J gene end by 4 bases; junction bases not matched to a gene: 6. Germline values: CDR1 SGHNT, CDR2 YENEEA. This CDR3 has 16 amino acids. In DNA form, the CDR3 reads TGTGCCAGCAGCTCGCGGACTAGCGGGGATTCAGATACGCAGTATTTT. This encodes CASSSRTSGDSDTQYF.

Sample share makes this clonotype medium-sized. V usage is TRBV6-1 and J usage is TRBJ2-6; no clear D gene. The CDR3 totals 15 residues. Germline lookup yields CDR1 MNHNS and CDR2 SASEGT. V was pared by 4 bases and J by 1 base, with 8 bases between. CDR3 coding DNA: TGTGCCAGCAGTGCAACGGAGTCTGGGGCCAACGTCCTGACTTTC. It codes for CASSATESGANVLTF.

In its sample, this clonotype ranks as medium-sized. The chain is built from TRBV30 and TRBJ2-2; no clear D gene. This CDR3 spans 15 amino acids. The germline V gene has CDR1 GTSNPN and CDR2 SVGIG (reference sequence). V was pared by 0 bases and J by 2 bases, with 10 bases between. This CDR3 reads CAWSVDQLNTGELFF. The CDR3, as DNA: TGTGCCTGGAGTGTAGACCAGCTAAACACCGGGGAGCTGTTTTTT.

Note on this clonotype: A read error is possible here, since a much larger clone lies one base away. This chain connects TRBV5-6 to TRBJ2-7; 11 bases fit TRBD2. CDR3 length: 19 amino acids. Germline values: CDR1 SGHDT, CDR2 YYEEEE. The trim removed 3 bases at V and 4 bases at J, leaving 18 bases unmatched. The CDR3 protein is CASSSLSGLAVGRVYEQYF. CDR3 coding DNA: TGTGCCAGCAGCTCCCTATCGGGACTAGCGGTAGGGCGTGTGTACGAGCAGTACTTC.

As to this clonotype: This may stem from a read error, because a much larger clone lies one nucleotide away. The V and J genes are TRBV7-2 and TRBJ2-7; D is tentatively TRBD1 or TRBD2 (5 bases each). The V gene's germline CDR1 is SGHTA and CDR2 FQGNSA. This CDR3 contains 15 residues. The CDR3, as DNA: TGTGGCAGCAGCTTAGATGTGTTTGGGGACGACGAGCAGTACTTC. It yields the protein CGSSLDVFGDDEQYF. The complete variable domain, with remaining parts taken from reference TRBV7-2 and TRBJ2-7, reads GAGVSQSPSNKVTEKGKDVELRCDPISGHTALYWYRQSLGQGLEFLIYFQGNSAPDKSGLPSDRFSAERTGGSVSTLTIQRTQQEDSAVYLCGSSLDVFGDDEQYFGPGTRLTVT.

This clonotype has a handful of counts. Being one base from a much bigger clone, this may be a read error. The chain employs TRBV6-1 and TRBJ2-7; maybe TRBD1 (9 bases). The V end lost 8 bases, the J end lost 7 bases, and 24 bases lay between the germline ends. The CDR3 covers 15 residues. Germline CDR1 and CDR2: MNHNS and SASEGT. CDR3 bases: TGTGCCAGCGCCCCCGAGGGACTAGGACAGGGGGAGCAGTACTTC. Encoded protein: CASAPEGLGQGEQYF.

By proportion, this clonotype is medium-sized (0.01 to 0.1%). This chain joins TRBV30 and TRBJ1-3; D perhaps matches TRBD1 (5 bases). Germline lookup yields CDR1 GTSNPN and CDR2 SVGIG (reference sequence). CDR3 length: 13 amino acids. CDR3 protein: CGFTGPSGNTIYF. The CDR3 DNA follows: TGTGGCTTCACAGGTCCATCTGGAAACACCATATATTTT.

Turning to this clonotype: This may be a read error, as it is one base from a much larger clone. J is TRBJ2-1 and V is TRBV9, with D unresolved. CDR1 is SGDLS and CDR2 is YYNGEE in the germline V gene. Trimming took off 5 bases at V and 9 bases at J, with 15 bases between the two ends. This CDR3 contains 13 residues. CDR3 bases: TGTGCCAGCAGTGCCTCCTACTGGCGTGAGCAGTTCTTC. It encodes CASSASYWREQFF.

Judged by abundance, this clonotype is medium-sized. The rearrangement uses TRBV3-1 and TRBJ1-4; perhaps TRBD1 as D (5 bases). The CDR3 extends over 13 amino acids. V lost 3 bases, J lost 8 bases, and 10 bases lay in between. Germline loops: CDR1 LGHDT, CDR2 YNNKEL (reference sequence). Written as DNA, the CDR3 is TGTGCCAGCAGCCACTCCAGGGTCGAAAAACTGTTTTTT. It is translated as CASSHSRVEKLFF.

In this sample, this clonotype turned up a few times. V is TRBV7-8 and J is TRBJ2-1, with D perhaps TRBD1 (6 bases). Germline V gene sequence: CDR1 SGHVS, CDR2 FQNEAQ. The CDR3 has 16 amino acids. V lost 2 bases and J 6 bases, leaving 17 bases between the germline ends. CDR3 sequence reads: CASSLWTVLSGNEQFF. DNA of the CDR3: TGTGCCAGCAGCTTATGGACAGTTTTGAGTGGCAATGAGCAGTTCTTC.

This clonotype has only one observation. A much more abundant neighbour one base away suggests this may be a read error. Because it lacks the conserved phenylalanine or tryptophan at the end, this CDR3 is likely a read error. The chain joins TRBV11-3 to TRBJ2-1, with 9 bases fitting TRBD2. J lost 0 bases, V lost 5 bases, and 8 bases had no gene match. This CDR3 has 17 amino acids. Germline-derived CDR1 and CDR2 are SGHNT and YENEEA. The CDR3 spells CASSPTGSGSSYNEQFL. CDR3 nucleotides: TGTGCCAGCAGCCCCACGGGTAGCGGGAGCTCCTACAATGAGCAGTTCTTA.

With respect to this clonotype: A read error may be the cause here, since a much bigger clone is one base away. This chain uses TRBV6-1 with TRBJ2-2; TRBD2 agrees at 8 bases. The CDR3 has 14 residues. The germline V gene encodes CDR1 MNHNS and CDR2 SASEGT. The chain's CDR3 is CATWDGRVVGGLFF. DNA of the CDR3: TGTGCCACCTGGGACGGGAGGGTCGTAGGGGGGCTGTTTTTT.

Sample share makes this clonotype large (0.1 to 1%). V gene TRBV28 combines with J gene TRBJ1-2; tentatively, D is TRBD1 (5 bases). Germline values: CDR1 MDHEN, CDR2 SYDVKM. The CDR3 runs to 14 residues. The V and J ends lost 5 bases and 5 bases respectively, with 15 bases between them. The CDR3 protein is CASSRGSLLYGYTF. CDR3 nucleotides: TGTGCCAGCAGTAGGGGTTCTCTTTTGTATGGCTACACCTTC.

For this clonotype: A much larger clone is a single base away; this may be a read error. The chain joins TRBV6-9 to TRBJ2-7; TRBD2 might be the D (5 bases). Germline-derived CDR1 and CDR2 are MNHGY and SVAAGI. This CDR3 spans 16 amino acids. V dropped 3 bases and J dropped 3 bases, with 18 bases sitting between them. Here the CDR3 DNA reads TGTGCCAGCAGTTACCCCCGACTATGTTTTTACTACGAGCAGTACTTC. Its translation is CASSYPRLCFYYEQYF.

Remarks on this clonotype: This may be a read error: a much more frequent sequence differs by one nucleotide. The V and J genes are TRBV11-3 and TRBJ2-2, with no clear D. Germline V gene data show CDR1 as SGHNT and CDR2 as YENEEA. Between the trimmed V and J ends, which lost 7 bases and 7 bases, there was a span of 13 bases. The CDR3 is 13 residues long. The CDR3 DNA is TGTGCCAGCATCGGCGGATGGGGCGGGGAGCTGTTTTTT. It yields the protein CASIGGWGGELFF.

This clonotype rates as medium-sized. The rearrangement joins TRBV3-1 to TRBJ2-3, with TRBD2 matching over 7 bases. This CDR3 spans 19 amino acids. After removal of 0 bases from V and 2 bases from J, the junction contained 14 bases not matched to a gene. Germline CDR1 reads LGHDT; CDR2 reads YNNKEL (reference sequence). The CDR3 DNA is TGTGCCAGCAGCCAAGATCGGGGGAGGGGCCTTTATCCCACAGATACGCAGTATTTT. This codes for CASSQDRGRGLYPTDTQYF.

Concerning this clonotype itself: It may be a read error: a sequence one base away is much more abundant. The chain employs TRBV18 and TRBJ1-1, with TRBD1 as a possible D gene (5 bases). The ends were cut back, 9 bases at V and 4 bases at J, with 15 bases in the middle. The length of the CDR3 is 13 residues. Germline V gene data show CDR1 as KGHSH and CDR2 as LQKENI. The CDR3 DNA reads TGTGCCAGATCCCCGGGGAGGGGCACTGAAGCTTTCTTT. Protein: CARSPGRGTEAFF.

As to this clonotype: Given a much more abundant clone one base away, this may be a read error. V and J are TRBV11-2 and TRBJ2-5; the D is unclear. From germline, CDR1 is SGHAT and CDR2 FQNNGV. This CDR3 region has 11 residues. The CDR3 reads CARSSQETQYF. For the CDR3, the DNA is TGTGCCAGAAGCTCCCAAGAGACCCAGTACTTC.

Judged by abundance, this clonotype is medium-sized (0.01 to 0.1%). The chain's CDR3 is CASSLGTGEDTQYF. As DNA, the CDR3 is TGCGCCAGCAGCTTGGGGACAGGGGAAGATACGCAGTATTTT. This chain joins TRBV5-1 and TRBJ2-3; 9 nucleotides agree with TRBD1. Germline V lookup: CDR1 SGHRS, CDR2 YFSETQ. Losses at the gene ends were 0 bases for V and 5 bases for J; bases not matched to a gene: 1. The CDR3 has 14 residues.

The chain's CDR3 is CASSLFGQGVTDTQYF. In DNA form, the CDR3 reads TGTGCCAGCAGCTTATTCGGACAGGGGGTCACAGATACGCAGTATTTT. The rearrangement uses TRBV7-2 and TRBJ2-3, with 10 bases fitting TRBD1. V lost 2 bases to trimming and J lost 2 bases; unmatched junction nucleotides: 4. Germline values: CDR1 SGHTA, CDR2 FQGNSA. This CDR3 has 16 residues.

In its sample, this clonotype ranks as medium-sized. The gene calls are TRBV19 and TRBJ1-1, with D unresolved. CDR1 is LNHDA and CDR2 is SQIVND in the germline V gene (reference sequence). This CDR3 comprises 12 residues. V lost 0 bases and J lost 7, with 6 bases in between. CDR3 amino acids: CASSIDLSEAFF. The CDR3 DNA reads as TGTGCCAGTAGTATAGATCTGAGTGAAGCTTTCTTT.

This clonotype ranks as medium-sized. The rearrangement uses TRBV27 and TRBJ1-3; D call uncertain. In germline, CDR1 is MNHEY, CDR2 SMNVEV (reference sequence). Trimming shortened V by 5 bases and J by 1 base, and 12 bases separated the two germline ends. This CDR3 spans 15 amino acids. CDR3 coding DNA: TGTGCCAGCAGTCCTTCCCGAGCGTCTGGAAACACCATATATTTT. Its protein product is CASSPSRASGNTIYF.